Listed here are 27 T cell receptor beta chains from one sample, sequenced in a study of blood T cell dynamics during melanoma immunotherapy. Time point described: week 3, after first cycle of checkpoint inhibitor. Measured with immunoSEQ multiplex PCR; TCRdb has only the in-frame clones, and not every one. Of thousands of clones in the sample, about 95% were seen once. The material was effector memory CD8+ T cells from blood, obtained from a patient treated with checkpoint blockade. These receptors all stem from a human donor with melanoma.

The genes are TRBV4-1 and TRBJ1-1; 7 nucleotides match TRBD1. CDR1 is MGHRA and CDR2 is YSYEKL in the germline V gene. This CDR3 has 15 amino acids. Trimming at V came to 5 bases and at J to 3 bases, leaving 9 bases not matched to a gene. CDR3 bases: TGCGCCAGCAGCGACAGTTTTACAGGGGACACTGAAGCTTTCTTT. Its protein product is CASSDSFTGDTEAFF.

CDR3 sequence (DNA): TGTGCCAGCATGACTAGCGGGAGGGCAAATGAGCAGTTCTTC. Its translation: CASMTSGRANEQFF. This rearrangement joins TRBV6-5 to TRBJ2-1; 14 bases align to TRBD2. CDR1 and CDR2 from the germline V gene are MNHEY and SVGAGI. V lost 7 bases, J lost 7 bases, and 3 bases stayed unmatched. The CDR3 sequence is 14 residues long.

This chain's CDR3 is CASVDRAGGAGELFF. The DNA for the CDR3 is TGTGCCAGCGTGGACAGGGCAGGAGGGGCCGGGGAGCTGTTTTTT. The rearrangement links TRBV2 to TRBJ2-2; TRBD1 agrees at 8 bases. The trim removed 8 bases at V and 6 bases at J, leaving 11 bases unmatched. The CDR3 consists of 15 residues. Germline loops: CDR1 SNHLY, CDR2 FYNNEI.

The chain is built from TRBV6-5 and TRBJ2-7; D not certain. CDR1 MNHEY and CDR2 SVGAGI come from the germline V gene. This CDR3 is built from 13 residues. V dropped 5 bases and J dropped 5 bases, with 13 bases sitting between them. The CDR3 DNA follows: TGTGCCAGCAGTCCTTTAGGGTTCAACGAGCAGTACTTC. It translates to CASSPLGFNEQYF.

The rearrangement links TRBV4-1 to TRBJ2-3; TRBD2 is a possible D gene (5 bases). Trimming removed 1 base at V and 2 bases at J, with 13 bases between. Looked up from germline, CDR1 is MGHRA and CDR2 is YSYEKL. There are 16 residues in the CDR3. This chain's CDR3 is CASSQGETYYTDTQYF. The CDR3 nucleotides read TGCGCCAGCAGCCAAGGGGAGACCTACTACACAGATACGCAGTATTTT.

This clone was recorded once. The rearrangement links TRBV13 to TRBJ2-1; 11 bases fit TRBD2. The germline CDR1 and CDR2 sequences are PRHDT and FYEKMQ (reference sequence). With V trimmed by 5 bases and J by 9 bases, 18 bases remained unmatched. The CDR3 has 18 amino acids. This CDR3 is CASSPRRSSGRVGGEQFF. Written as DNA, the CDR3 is TGTGCCAGCAGCCCTCGGCGTAGTAGCGGGAGGGTGGGCGGTGAGCAGTTCTTC.

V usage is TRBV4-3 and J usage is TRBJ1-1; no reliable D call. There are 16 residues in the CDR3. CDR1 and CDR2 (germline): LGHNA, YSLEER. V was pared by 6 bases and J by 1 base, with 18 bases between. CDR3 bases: TGCGCCAGCAGAGTGGAGAGGGCCTTAACGAACACTGAAGCTTTCTTT. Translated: CASRVERALTNTEAFF.

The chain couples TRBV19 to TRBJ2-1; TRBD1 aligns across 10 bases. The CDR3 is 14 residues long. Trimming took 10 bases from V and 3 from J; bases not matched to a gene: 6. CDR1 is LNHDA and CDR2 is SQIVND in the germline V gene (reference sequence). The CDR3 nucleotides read TGTGCCACCGAGGACAGGGGGATCTACAATGAGCAGTTCTTC. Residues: CATEDRGIYNEQFF.

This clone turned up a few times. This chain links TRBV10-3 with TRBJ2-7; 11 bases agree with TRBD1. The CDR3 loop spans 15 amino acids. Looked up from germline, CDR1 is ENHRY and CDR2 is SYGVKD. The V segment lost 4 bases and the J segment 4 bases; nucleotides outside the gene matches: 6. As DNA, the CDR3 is TGTGCCATCAGTGCAGGGACAGGGGGAATGTACGAGCAGTACTTC. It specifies CAISAGTGGMYEQYF.

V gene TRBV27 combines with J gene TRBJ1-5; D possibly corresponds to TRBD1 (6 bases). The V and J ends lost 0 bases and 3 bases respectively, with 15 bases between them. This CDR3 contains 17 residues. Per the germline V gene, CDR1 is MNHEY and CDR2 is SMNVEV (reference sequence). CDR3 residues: CASSLSSMGADNQPQHF. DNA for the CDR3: TGTGCCAGCAGTTTATCTTCGATGGGGGCAGACAATCAGCCCCAGCATTTT.

CDR3 DNA: TGTGCCAGCAGCTTAGGACTAGTCACCGGGGAGCTGTTTTTT. Amino acids: CASSLGLVTGELFF. The rearrangement links TRBV7-2 to TRBJ2-2; a weak D match, TRBD2 (6 bases). Germline loops: CDR1 SGHTA, CDR2 FQGNSA. Trimming removed 1 base from V and 4 bases from J, with 7 bases in between. The length of the CDR3 is 14 residues. The whole variable domain, remainder taken from reference TRBV7-2 and TRBJ2-2, is GAGVSQSPSNKVTEKGKDVELRCDPISGHTALYWYRQSLGQGLEFLIYFQGNSAPDKSGLPSDRFSAERTGGSVSTLTIQRTQQEDSAVYLCASSLGLVTGELFFGEGSRLTVL.

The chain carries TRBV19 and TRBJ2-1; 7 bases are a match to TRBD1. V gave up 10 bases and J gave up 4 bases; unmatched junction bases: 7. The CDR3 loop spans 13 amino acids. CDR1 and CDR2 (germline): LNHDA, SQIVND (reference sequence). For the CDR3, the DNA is TGTGCCACTGACCCGGGACAGTACAATGAGCAGTTCTTC. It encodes CATDPGQYNEQFF.

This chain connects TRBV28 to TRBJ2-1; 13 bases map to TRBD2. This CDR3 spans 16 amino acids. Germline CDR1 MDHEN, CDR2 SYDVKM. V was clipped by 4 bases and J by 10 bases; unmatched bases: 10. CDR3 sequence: CASSSLGLAGVHEQFF. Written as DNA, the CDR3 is TGTGCCAGCAGTTCCCTCGGACTAGCGGGAGTGCACGAGCAGTTCTTC.

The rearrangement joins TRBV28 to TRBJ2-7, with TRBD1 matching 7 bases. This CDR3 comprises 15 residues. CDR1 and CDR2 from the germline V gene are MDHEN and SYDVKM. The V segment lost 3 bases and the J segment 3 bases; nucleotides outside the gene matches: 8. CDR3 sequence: CASSFPGQDDYEQYF. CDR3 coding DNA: TGTGCCAGCAGTTTCCCAGGACAGGATGACTACGAGCAGTACTTC. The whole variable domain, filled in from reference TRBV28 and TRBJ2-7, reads DVKVTQSSRYLVKRTGEKVFLECVQDMDHENMFWYRQDPGLGLRLIYFSYDVKMKEKGDIPEGYSVSREKKERFSLILESASTNQTSMYLCASSFPGQDDYEQYFGPGTRLTVT.

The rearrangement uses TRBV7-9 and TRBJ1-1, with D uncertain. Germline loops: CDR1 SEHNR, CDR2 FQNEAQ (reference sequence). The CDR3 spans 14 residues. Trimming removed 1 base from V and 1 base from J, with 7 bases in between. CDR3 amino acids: CASSLEAGNTEAFF. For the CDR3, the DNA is TGTGCCAGCAGCTTAGAAGCTGGGAACACTGAAGCTTTCTTT.

The DNA for the CDR3 is TGTGCCAGCAGTTATGGGGGTTCGGACGAGCAGTACTTC. Its protein is CASSYGGSDEQYF. The chain combines TRBV6-5 with TRBJ2-7; D is tentatively TRBD1 or TRBD2 (5 bases each). This CDR3 comprises 13 residues. CDR1 and CDR2 (germline): MNHEY, SVGAGI. Trimming stripped 3 bases from V and 5 bases from J, with 11 bases between.

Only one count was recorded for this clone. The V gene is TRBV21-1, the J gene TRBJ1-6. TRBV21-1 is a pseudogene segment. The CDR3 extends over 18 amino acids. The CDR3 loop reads CASSKNTAPSRYNSPLHF. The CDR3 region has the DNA TGTGCCAGCAGCAAGAATACCGCCCCGTCCCGATATAATTCACCCCTCCACTTT.

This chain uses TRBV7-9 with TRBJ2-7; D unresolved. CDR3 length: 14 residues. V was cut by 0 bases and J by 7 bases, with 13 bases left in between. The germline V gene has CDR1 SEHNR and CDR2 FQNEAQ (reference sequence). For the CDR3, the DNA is TGTGCCAGCAGCTTAGCGGGATCGTCGCGAGAGCAGTACTTC. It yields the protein CASSLAGSSREQYF. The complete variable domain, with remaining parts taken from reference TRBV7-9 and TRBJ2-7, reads DTGVSQNPRHKITKRGQNVTFRCDPISEHNRLYWYRQTLGQGPEFLTYFQNEAQLEKSRLLSDRFSAERPKGSFSTLEIQRTEQGDSAMYLCASSLAGSSREQYFGPGTRLTVT.

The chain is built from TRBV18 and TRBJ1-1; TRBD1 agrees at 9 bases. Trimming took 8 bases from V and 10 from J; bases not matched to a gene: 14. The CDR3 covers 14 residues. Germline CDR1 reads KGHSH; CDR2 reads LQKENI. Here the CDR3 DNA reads TGTGCCAGCCCGCTCAGGGACAGGGCCGATTTAGCTTTCTTT. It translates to CASPLRDRADLAFF.

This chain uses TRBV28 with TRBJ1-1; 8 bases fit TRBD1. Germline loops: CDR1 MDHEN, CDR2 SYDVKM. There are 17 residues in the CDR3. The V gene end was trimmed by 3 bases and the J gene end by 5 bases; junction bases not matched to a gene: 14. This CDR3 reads CASSFSPKTGVGTEAFF. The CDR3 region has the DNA TGTGCCAGCAGTTTCTCCCCGAAGACAGGGGTTGGGACTGAAGCTTTCTTT. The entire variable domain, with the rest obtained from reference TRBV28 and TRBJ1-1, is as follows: DVKVTQSSRYLVKRTGEKVFLECVQDMDHENMFWYRQDPGLGLRLIYFSYDVKMKEKGDIPEGYSVSREKKERFSLILESASTNQTSMYLCASSFSPKTGVGTEAFFGQGTRLTVV.

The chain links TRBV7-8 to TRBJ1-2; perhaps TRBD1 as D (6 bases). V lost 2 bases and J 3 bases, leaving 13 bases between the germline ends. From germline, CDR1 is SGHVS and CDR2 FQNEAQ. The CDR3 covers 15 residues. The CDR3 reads CASSLIERGDYGYTF. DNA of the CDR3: TGTGCCAGCAGCTTAATCGAAAGGGGGGACTATGGCTACACCTTC.

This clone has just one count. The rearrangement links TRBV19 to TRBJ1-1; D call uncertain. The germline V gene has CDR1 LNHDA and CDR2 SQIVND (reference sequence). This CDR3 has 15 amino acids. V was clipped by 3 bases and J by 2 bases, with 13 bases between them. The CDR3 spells CASSMGGPPNTEAFF. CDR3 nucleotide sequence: TGTGCCAGTAGTATGGGTGGACCCCCTAACACTGAAGCTTTCTTT.

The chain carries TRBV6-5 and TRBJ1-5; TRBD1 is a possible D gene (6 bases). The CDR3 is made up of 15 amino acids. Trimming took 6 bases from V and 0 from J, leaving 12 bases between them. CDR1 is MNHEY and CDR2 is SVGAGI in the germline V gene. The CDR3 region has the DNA TGTGCCAGCAGCCCAGGGGCGGGTAGCAATCAGCCCCAGCATTTT. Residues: CASSPGAGSNQPQHF.

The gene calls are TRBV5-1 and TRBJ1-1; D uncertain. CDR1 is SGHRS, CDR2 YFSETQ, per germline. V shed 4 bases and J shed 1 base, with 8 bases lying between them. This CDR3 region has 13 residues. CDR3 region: CASSVPGNTEAFF. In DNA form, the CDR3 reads TGCGCCAGCAGCGTTCCTGGGAACACTGAAGCTTTCTTT. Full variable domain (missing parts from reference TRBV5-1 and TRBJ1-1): KAGVTQTPRYLIKTRGQQVTLSCSPISGHRSVSWYQQTPGQGLQFLFEYFSETQRNKGNFPGRFSGRQFSNSRSEMNVSTLELGDSALYLCASSVPGNTEAFFGQGTRLTVV.

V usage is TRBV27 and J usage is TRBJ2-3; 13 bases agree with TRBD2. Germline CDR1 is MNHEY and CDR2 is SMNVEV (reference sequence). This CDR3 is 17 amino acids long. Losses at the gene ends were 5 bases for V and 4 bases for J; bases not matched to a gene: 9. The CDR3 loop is CASSNPTSGGMSDTQYF. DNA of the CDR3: TGTGCCAGCAGTAACCCGACTAGCGGGGGGATGTCAGATACGCAGTATTTT.

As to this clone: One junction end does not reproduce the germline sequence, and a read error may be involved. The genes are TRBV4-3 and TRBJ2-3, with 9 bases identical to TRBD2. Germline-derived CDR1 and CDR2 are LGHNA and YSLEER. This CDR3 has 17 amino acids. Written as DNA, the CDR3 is TGCGCCGGCAGCCAAGGCATGCTAGCGGGGCCCGCAGATACGCAGTATTTT. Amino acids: CAGSQGMLAGPADTQYF.

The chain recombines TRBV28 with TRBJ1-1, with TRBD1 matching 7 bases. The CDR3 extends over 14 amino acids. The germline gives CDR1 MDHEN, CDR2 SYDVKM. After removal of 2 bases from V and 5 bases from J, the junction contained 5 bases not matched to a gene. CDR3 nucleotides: TGTGCCAGCAGTTTAAGGGGGCGCGATACTGAAGCTTTCTTT. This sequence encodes CASSLRGRDTEAFF.